This T cell receptor (beta chain) was retrieved from a study of T cell responses to AZD1222 COVID-19 vaccine. Study-level points and caveats: No repertoire was sampled before or during the peak T cell response, only after it. White British donors predominated, females outnumbered males, and clonal diversity was possibly underestimated.

Pooled in the analysis were second doses at about 4 or about 12 weeks. Points on this clone: No antigen is known for it.

V lost 1 base and J lost 1, with 4 bases in between. This CDR3 is built from 13 residues. Germline values: CDR1 MNHEY, CDR2 SVGAGI. Profiled with immunoSEQ multiplex PCR; TCRdb holds only in-frame clones, not every one. The table has approximately 130,000 clones, approximately 86% seen once; the top ten hold 5% to 7%. This sequence was found in an adult who received the AZD1222 COVID-19 vaccine. This chain uses TRBV6-5 with TRBJ1-1; no clear D gene. Sequencing was performed on peripheral blood, taken 28 days after the second AZD1222 dose. DNA for the CDR3: TGTGCCAGCAGTTACTTGGCGAACACTGAAGCTTTCTTT. Amino acid sequence: CASSYLANTEAFF.